These T cell receptor beta chains were read from a single sample in a study of cytomegalovirus exposure and HLA in healthy donors. Repertoires were generated with immunoSEQ multiplex PCR, while TCRdb's copy carries only in-frame clones and drops some. The sample records 150,000 to 200,000 clones, 65% to 85% being singletons. Source material: PBMCs. These receptors all stem from a woman aged 45 to 65 in good health and CMV-seropositive. CDR3s include the opening cysteine and the closing phenylalanine or tryptophan. The order of the fields is CDR3 DNA, CDR3 protein, V gene, D gene, clone size, J gene. D genes are given only for firm matches. Clone size is shown for a subset of rows, as once, few, many or a class of expanded clone.

TGTGCCAGCAGTTACATTCCCGGGACAGCGAGGAATGGCTACACCTTC,CASSYIPGTARNGYTF,TRBV6-5,TRBD1,once,TRBJ1-2
TGCGCCAGCAGCTACTCACAGGGTGGCTACGAGCAGTACTTC,CASSYSQGGYEQYF,TRBV5-1,.,.,TRBJ2-7
TGTGCCAGCAGCTTACACGGGGGGTCTTACGAGCAGTACTTC,CASSLHGGSYEQYF,TRBV7-3,TRBD2,.,TRBJ2-7
TGTGCCAGCAGACCGGGTCTCCAAAATCAGCCCCAGCATTTT,CASRPGLQNQPQHF,TRBV27,.,.,TRBJ1-5
TGCGCCAGCAGCCAAGAGGAGGGGCCCTACGAGCAGTACTTC,CASSQEEGPYEQYF,TRBV4-1,.,.,TRBJ2-7
TGCAGCGTTGAAGAGGCAGGAAGTGGGGCCAACGTCCTGACTTTC,CSVEEAGSGANVLTF,TRBV29-1,.,.,TRBJ2-6
TGTGCCAGCAGTTCAAATGCGTACACTGAAGCTTTCTTT,CASSSNAYTEAFF,TRBV7-3,.,.,TRBJ1-1
TGTGCCTTGACCCCGGGACAGGGGATCTACACCTTC,CALTPGQGIYTF,TRBV30,TRBD1,.,TRBJ1-2
TGCGCCAGCAAATTGGGGGAACAGGGTTACGAGCAGTACTTC,CASKLGEQGYEQYF,TRBV5-1,.,.,TRBJ2-7
TGTGCCAGCAGACTGACGGGGGACACCATATATTTT,CASRLTGDTIYF,TRBV28,.,.,TRBJ1-3
TGCGCCAGCAGTCATGGGGGTGGTCTAGCGGGAGTGACCCAGTACTTC,CASSHGGGLAGVTQYF,TRBV5-1,TRBD2,.,TRBJ2-5
TGTGCCAGCAGCTTACGGACAGGGGGCGGCGAGCAGTACTTC,CASSLRTGGGEQYF,TRBV5-4,TRBD1,.,TRBJ2-7
TGTGCCAGCATTCAGGGAGGCACTGAAGCTTTCTTT,CASIQGGTEAFF,TRBV2,.,.,TRBJ1-1
TGTGCCAGCAGTGAAGTCGGCAGGAACTATGGCTACACCTTC,CASSEVGRNYGYTF,TRBV2,.,.,TRBJ1-2
TGTGCCAGCAGCTTATCACTTAACAATGAGCAGTTCTTC,CASSLSLNNEQFF,TRBV7-2,.,.,TRBJ2-1
TGTGCCAGCAGCTCCCGATTAGGGGACACCGGGGAGCTGTTTTTT,CASSSRLGDTGELFF,TRBV5-4,.,.,TRBJ2-2
TGCGCCAGCAGCCTTTACCCCGGGACTAGCACAGATACGCAGTATTTT,CASSLYPGTSTDTQYF,TRBV4-1,.,few,TRBJ2-3
TGTGCCAGCAGTGAATTAAATACGCAGTATTTT,CASSELNTQYF,TRBV2,.,.,TRBJ2-3
TGTGCCAGCAGCCCGGGACAGGGCCCCTACAATGAGCAGTTCTTC,CASSPGQGPYNEQFF,TRBV7-2,TRBD1,.,TRBJ2-1
TGTGCCAGCAGCCCCCGTGGTAGCGGGAGGGAGAACACCGGGGAGCTGTTTTTT,CASSPRGSGRENTGELFF,TRBV5-4,TRBD2,.,TRBJ2-2
TGTGCCAGTACCAGACTAGCGGGGGGGTCGGATCCCCAGTACTTC,CASTRLAGGSDPQYF,TRBV19,TRBD2,.,TRBJ2-5
TGTGCCAGTAGTAGAACGGGACTGAGCTCCTACGAGCAGTACTTC,CASSRTGLSSYEQYF,TRBV19,.,once,TRBJ2-7
TGTGCCAGCAGTTTATGGGGGACTAGGAACTACAATGAGCAGTTCTTC,CASSLWGTRNYNEQFF,TRBV28,TRBD2,.,TRBJ2-1
TGTGCCAGCAGCTCAGGGGGGATTTGGAGCGATGAGCAGTTCTTC,CASSSGGIWSDEQFF,TRBV7-6,.,.,TRBJ2-1
TGTGCCAGCAGCTCGGGACTAGCGGGCCCCTCCTACAATGAGCAGTTCTTC,CASSSGLAGPSYNEQFF,TRBV5-4,TRBD2,few,TRBJ2-1
TGTGCCTGGAGTATAGACAGGGGGCAACTCGGAGCTTTCTTT,CAWSIDRGQLGAFF,TRBV30,TRBD1,.,TRBJ1-1
TGCGCCAGCAGCTTGGGAGTCGATCAGCCCCAGCATTTT,CASSLGVDQPQHF,TRBV5-1,.,few,TRBJ1-5
TGTGCCAGCATCCCGGATGGGGACAGATACACAGATACGCAGTATTTT,CASIPDGDRYTDTQYF,TRBV5-6,TRBD1,.,TRBJ2-3
TGTGCCAGCAGCGCTCGCGGGGGGGCGACAGATACGCAGTATTTT,CASSARGGATDTQYF,TRBV7-3,TRBD2,.,TRBJ2-3
TGTGCCAGCAGTTCGACAGGGGGCCCCTACGAGCAGTACTTC,CASSSTGGPYEQYF,TRBV7-2,TRBD1,.,TRBJ2-7
TGTGCCAGCAGCCCACACCCGGGACAAGGGGACGGCTACACCTTC,CASSPHPGQGDGYTF,TRBV5-5,.,.,TRBJ1-2
TGTGCCAGCAGTGCGGACAGTCTCCTGAACACTGAAGCTTTCTTT,CASSADSLLNTEAFF,TRBV2,.,.,TRBJ1-1
TGTGCCAGCAATACGGGAGGGAAGCAGTTCTTC,CASNTGGKQFF,TRBV6-5,TRBD2,.,TRBJ2-1
TGTGCCAGCAGCTTGGGGTTACCAAGGGGAGGGGATGAGCAGTTCTTC,CASSLGLPRGGDEQFF,TRBV5-6,TRBD2,once,TRBJ2-1
TGTGCCAGCTCGCTCCAACAGACAGGGAGCTCATACGAGCAGTACTTC,CASSLQQTGSSYEQYF,TRBV18,TRBD1,.,TRBJ2-7
TGTGCCAGCAGCTTAGGAGTCGGAGGGGGGGGGATGTACGAGCAGTACTTC,CASSLGVGGGGMYEQYF,TRBV7-2,.,.,TRBJ2-7
TGTTCCAGCAGCTTACGGTACACTGAAGCTTTCTTT,CSSSLRYTEAFF,TRBV7-9,.,.,TRBJ1-1
TGCGCCAGCAGTCAAGAAGCGGGATCCTCCTACAATGAGCAGTTCTTC,CASSQEAGSSYNEQFF,TRBV23-1,TRBD2,.,TRBJ2-1
TGTGCCAGCAGCTTAGGCAGGGGGCCCCACGAGCAGTACTTC,CASSLGRGPHEQYF,TRBV11-2,TRBD1,once,TRBJ2-7
TGTGCCAGCAGCTTAGCGCCTGCGGCAGCAGATACGCAGTATTTT,CASSLAPAAADTQYF,TRBV7-2,.,.,TRBJ2-3
TGTGCCAGCAGTTCAAGAGGGTTTGGCAATCAGCCCCAGCATTTT,CASSSRGFGNQPQHF,TRBV28,.,.,TRBJ1-5
TGTGCCAGCTCCCGGGGGGCATCCTACGAGCAGTACTTC,CASSRGASYEQYF,TRBV18,.,.,TRBJ2-7
TGTGCCAGCAGTTTGGCTCCCAGGATGCATACGACCTACGAGCAGTACTTC,CASSLAPRMHTTYEQYF,TRBV28,.,.,TRBJ2-7
TGTGCCAGCAGCCAAGACCCCCGATGGCAGGACATCTACGAGCAGTACTTC,CASSQDPRWQDIYEQYF,TRBV14,.,.,TRBJ2-7
TGTGCCAGCAGCTTAGTTAACAATGAGCAGTTCTTC,CASSLVNNEQFF,TRBV7-2,.,.,TRBJ2-1
TGTGCCAGCAGTTTATATCCCCCTCGGGTCGAGACCTACGAGCAGTACTTC,CASSLYPPRVETYEQYF,TRBV27,.,.,TRBJ2-7
TGCGCCAGCAGCTTGGCCGTAGCTCAAGAGACCCAGTACTTC,CASSLAVAQETQYF,TRBV5-1,.,.,TRBJ2-5
TGTGCCAGCACGGCGGGAAAAGGAACAGATACGCAGTATTTT,CASTAGKGTDTQYF,TRBV5-4,.,.,TRBJ2-3
TGTGCCAGCAGTAAGACACCCGCTTATCAGCCCCAGCATTTT,CASSKTPAYQPQHF,TRBV27,.,.,TRBJ1-5
TGTGCCAGCAGTTTAGGTAACGGGGGGACCCGCACAGATACGCAGTATTTT,CASSLGNGGTRTDTQYF,TRBV27,TRBD2,.,TRBJ2-3
TGTTCCAGCAGCCAGACAGGTTATGGCTACACCTTC,CSSSQTGYGYTF,TRBV7-9,.,.,TRBJ1-2
TGTGCCAGCAGGGGGGACAGGCCCTATGGCTACACCTTC,CASRGDRPYGYTF,TRBV2,TRBD1,.,TRBJ1-2
TGTGCCAGCAGCTTTGAGGTAGCCAGCAACAATGAGCAGTTCTTC,CASSFEVASNNEQFF,TRBV7-6,.,.,TRBJ2-1